The 13 T cell receptor beta chains listed next were all sequenced from one sample in a study of blood T cells in healthy people across ages. A sample-barcoded 5' primer and a J-beta primer mix were used in a second PCR of roughly 7 to 12 cycles. TCRdb redid the calling of the 5' RACE reads with MiXCR, one entry per CDR3 protein. The data hold 700,000 to 800,000 distinct CDR3 sequences, with 35% to 45% observed a single time. The sample taken for sequencing was blood. These receptors originate from a woman in her fifties or sixties in good health.

Points on this clonotype: A single base separates this from a much larger clone, so it may be a read error. The V gene is TRBV6-5, the J gene TRBJ2-3; TRBD2 matches at 13 bases. Germline assignment: CDR1 MNHEY and CDR2 SVGAGI. The CDR3 totals 15 residues. The V and J ends lost 5 bases and 5 bases, in that order; junction bases with no gene match: 4. The CDR3 spells CASSEGLAGIDTQYF. In nucleotides, the CDR3 is TGTGCCAGCAGTGAGGGACTAGCGGGAATAGATACGCAGTATTTT.

The table lists this clonotype with a few counts. The chain joins TRBV5-1 to TRBJ2-3; the match to TRBD2 covers 10 bases. CDR1 is SGHRS, CDR2 YFSETQ, per germline. The length of the CDR3 is 17 residues. Trimming took 3 bases from V and 5 from J; bases not matched to a gene: 12. The chain's CDR3 is CASSSPHQAGGLDTQYF. The DNA for the CDR3 is TGCGCCAGCAGCTCCCCTCATCAAGCGGGGGGGCTAGATACGCAGTATTTT.

The V and J genes are TRBV5-1 and TRBJ2-4; D is possibly TRBD2 (6 bases). The germline CDR1 and CDR2 sequences are SGHRS and YFSETQ. V lost 9 bases to trimming and J lost 13 bases, with 23 bases between them. The CDR3 is made up of 13 amino acids. The CDR3 sequence is CAIFTRETKEQYF. The CDR3 coding sequence is TGCGCCATCTTTACCCGGGAGACTAAGGAGCAGTACTTC. The full variable domain, in which reference TRBV5-1 and TRBJ2-4 provide the parts outside the CDR3, is KAGVTQTPRYLIKTRGQQVTLSCSPISGHRSVSWYQQTPGQGLQFLFEYFSETQRNKGNFPGRFSGRQFSNSRSEMNVSTLELGDSALYLCAIFTRETKEQYFGAGTRLSVL.

The table lists this clonotype with a count of one. A read error may explain this, as a much larger clone is one base away. V gene TRBV29-1 combines with J gene TRBJ1-2, with D possibly matching TRBD1 (6 bases). This CDR3 comprises 14 residues. The germline gives CDR1 SQVTM, CDR2 ANQGSEA. The CDR3 region is CSAEGAGAPYGYTF. The CDR3, as DNA: TGCAGCGCTGAAGGGGCAGGGGCCCCTTATGGCTACACCTTC.

The chain uses TRBV29-1 and TRBJ1-4; D is ambiguous. Germline V gene data show CDR1 as SQVTM and CDR2 as ANQGSEA. This CDR3 is built from 10 residues. V lost 1 base to trimming and J lost 13 bases, with 7 bases between them. The CDR3 DNA sequence: TGCAGCGTTGAAGCCCCTCGACTGTTTTTT. It is translated as CSVEAPRLFF.

With respect to this clonotype: At one end, the junction sequence differs from germline, possibly due to a read error. The V call is TRBV12-3 or TRBV12-4, the J call TRBJ2-7; D gene unclear. The CDR3 totals 13 residues. CDR3 nucleotides: TGTGCCGGCAGTTTAAGGTCTGCGATCGAGCAGTACTTC. Protein sequence: CAGSLRSAIEQYF.

V gene TRBV9 combines with J gene TRBJ2-7; D possibly corresponds to TRBD2 (5 bases). V was clipped by 3 bases and J by 2 bases, with 9 bases between them. The germline V gene encodes CDR1 SGDLS and CDR2 YYNGEE. CDR3 length: 13 residues. The CDR3 DNA is TGTGCCAGCAGCGCCCCCGGGGCCTACGAGCAGTACTTC. It yields the protein CASSAPGAYEQYF.

Remarks on this clonotype: This could be a read error, since a much larger clone is one nucleotide away. V and J are TRBV4-2 and TRBJ2-1, with no clear D. Germline V gene lookup returns CDR1 LGHNA and CDR2 YNFKEQ. CDR3 size: 15 residues. CDR3 region: CASSRLGSKYSEQFF. The CDR3 region has the DNA TGTGCCAGCAGCCGGTTGGGCAGCAAATACAGTGAGCAGTTCTTC.

The chain couples TRBV27 to TRBJ2-7, with D perhaps matching TRBD2 (5 bases). V was trimmed by 6 bases and J by 6 bases, leaving 21 bases between them. In germline, CDR1 is MNHEY, CDR2 SMNVEV (reference sequence). There are 15 residues in the CDR3. The CDR3 nucleotides read TGTGCCAGCAGCCGACTACCGGACTCCCGGGGCGAGCAGTACTTC. Translation: CASSRLPDSRGEQYF.

This clonotype was seen many times. The V and J genes are TRBV10-3 and TRBJ2-1; 8 bases are shared with TRBD2. J lost 9 bases, V lost 6 bases, and 4 bases had no gene match. In germline, CDR1 is ENHRY, CDR2 SYGVKD. The CDR3 spans 12 residues. The CDR3 DNA follows: TGTGCCATCAGGGGACTAGTCACTGAGCAGTTCTTC. Protein sequence: CAIRGLVTEQFF.

This clonotype was seen a handful of times. The gene calls are TRBV20-1 and TRBJ1-4; D call uncertain. The CDR3 totals 14 residues. V lost 6 bases to trimming and J lost 7 bases, with 18 bases between them. Germline V CDR1 and CDR2: DFQATT, SNEGSKA (reference sequence). DNA for the CDR3: TGCAGTGCAGAGGATCGGGGAGACGGTGAAAAACTGTTTTTT. Translating it yields CSAEDRGDGEKLFF.

The rearrangement links TRBV9 to TRBJ1-1; no clear D. In germline, CDR1 is SGDLS, CDR2 YYNGEE. This CDR3 is built from 14 residues. Trimming cost V 3 bases and J 0 bases, with 9 bases left between them. The CDR3 DNA follows: TGTGCCAGCAGCGCCGGTGGGGTGAACACTGAAGCTTTCTTT. This gives the protein CASSAGGVNTEAFF.

Ten or more counts support this clonotype. The chain is built from TRBV7-3 and TRBJ2-3; 13 bases fit TRBD2. V lost 6 bases and J lost 3; bases outside the gene matches: 6. The V gene's germline CDR1 is SGHTA and CDR2 FQGTGA. The CDR3 loop spans 16 amino acids. The CDR3 here is CASSSGLAGATDTQYF. The DNA of the CDR3 is TGTGCCAGCAGTTCAGGACTAGCGGGGGCTACAGATACGCAGTATTTT. The full variable domain, completed using reference TRBV7-3 and TRBJ2-3, is GAGVSQTPSNKVTEKGKYVELRCDPISGHTALYWYRQSLGQGPEFLIYFQGTGAADDSGLPNDRFFAVRPEGSVSTLKIQRTERGDSAVYLCASSSGLAGATDTQYFGPGTRLTVL.